This TCR beta chain is from a study of Ad26.COV2.S vaccination and SARS-CoV-2 variants. For the study at large: Donor allocation was to the COV1001 Ad26.COV2.S trial arm.

Stated treatment: about 20 received Ad26.COV2.S at low or high dose, single or two shots; five or six received placebo; per-sample allocation not given. Sampling took place 63 days after the first vaccine or placebo injection. An adult of 18-55 years in Boston served as donor. Ad26.COV2.S expressed prefusion-stabilized spike from the original Wuhan strain. As regards this clone: Its specificity is not known.

TCRdb keeps only in-frame clones here, not all; method: immunoSEQ multiplex PCR. The sample carries more than 300,000 clones, 88% recorded once. Study-level findings and limits: The TCR-based breadth and depth measures might underestimate overall T cell responses.

Trimming removed 2 bases at V and 1 base at J, with 7 bases between. The CDR3 covers 14 residues. Germline assignment: CDR1 SGHVS and CDR2 FQNEAQ. The clonotype was recovered from a person aged 18 to 59 who received the Ad26.COV2.S COVID-19 vaccine or a placebo. The genes are TRBV7-8 and TRBJ2-3; D is undetermined. The specimen was peripheral blood, collected in a trial of Ad26.COV2.S vaccine versus placebo. CDR3 region: CASSLFARTDTQYF. The CDR3 nucleotides read TGTGCCAGCAGCTTATTCGCTCGCACAGATACGCAGTATTTT. Combining the CDR3 with reference TRBV7-8 and TRBJ2-3 gives the whole variable domain GAGVSQSPRYKVAKRGQDVALRCDPISGHVSLFWYQQALGQGPEFLTYFQNEAQLDKSGLPSDRFFAERPEGSVSTLKIQRTQQEDSAVYLCASSLFARTDTQYFGPGTRLTVL.